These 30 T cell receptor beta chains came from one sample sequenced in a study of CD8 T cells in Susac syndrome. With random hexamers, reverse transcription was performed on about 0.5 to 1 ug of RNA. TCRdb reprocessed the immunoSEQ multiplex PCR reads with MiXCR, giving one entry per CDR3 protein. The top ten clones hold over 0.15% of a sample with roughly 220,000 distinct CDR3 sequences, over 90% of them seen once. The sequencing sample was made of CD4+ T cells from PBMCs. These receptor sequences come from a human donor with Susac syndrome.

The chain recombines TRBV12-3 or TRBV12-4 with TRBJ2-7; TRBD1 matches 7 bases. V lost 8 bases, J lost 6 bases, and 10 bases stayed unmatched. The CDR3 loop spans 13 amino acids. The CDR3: CASGWDSVREQYF. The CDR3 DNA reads TGTGCCAGCGGCTGGGACAGCGTCCGCGAGCAGTACTTC.

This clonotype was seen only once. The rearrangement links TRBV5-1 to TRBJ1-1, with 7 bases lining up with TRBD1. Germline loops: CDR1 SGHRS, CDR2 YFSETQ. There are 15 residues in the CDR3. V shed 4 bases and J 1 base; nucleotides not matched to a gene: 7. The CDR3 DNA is TGCGCCAGCAGCCCACAGGGGATGGGGAACACTGAAGCTTTCTTT. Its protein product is CASSPQGMGNTEAFF.

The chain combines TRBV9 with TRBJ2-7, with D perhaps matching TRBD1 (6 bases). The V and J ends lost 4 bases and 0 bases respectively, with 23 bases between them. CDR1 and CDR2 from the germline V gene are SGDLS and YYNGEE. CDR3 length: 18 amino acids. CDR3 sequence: CASSSAPAGTQSSYEQYF. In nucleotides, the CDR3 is TGTGCCAGCAGCTCCGCACCTGCCGGGACACAGAGCTCCTACGAGCAGTACTTC.

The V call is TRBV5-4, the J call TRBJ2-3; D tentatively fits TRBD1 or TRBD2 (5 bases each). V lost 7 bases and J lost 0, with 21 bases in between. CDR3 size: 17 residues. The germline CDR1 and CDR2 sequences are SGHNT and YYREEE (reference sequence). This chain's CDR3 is CASRRDLQPRSTDTQYF. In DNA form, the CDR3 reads TGTGCCAGCCGCCGGGACCTACAGCCCCGTAGCACAGATACGCAGTATTTT.

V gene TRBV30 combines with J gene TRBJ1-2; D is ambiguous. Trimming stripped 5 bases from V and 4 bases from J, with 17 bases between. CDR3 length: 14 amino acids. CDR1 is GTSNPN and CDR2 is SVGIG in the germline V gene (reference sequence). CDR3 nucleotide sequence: TGTGCCTGGGCTTATGAGGAAGGGAGCTATGGCTACACCTTC. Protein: CAWAYEEGSYGYTF.

The CDR3 nucleotides are TGCGCCAGCAGCTTGACTGCAACTAATGAAAAACTGTTTTTT. Its protein is CASSLTATNEKLFF. The chain is built from TRBV5-1 and TRBJ1-4; D is ambiguous. V was trimmed by 1 base and J by 0 bases, leaving 4 bases between them. Germline CDR1 is SGHRS and CDR2 is YFSETQ. The CDR3 length is 14 residues.

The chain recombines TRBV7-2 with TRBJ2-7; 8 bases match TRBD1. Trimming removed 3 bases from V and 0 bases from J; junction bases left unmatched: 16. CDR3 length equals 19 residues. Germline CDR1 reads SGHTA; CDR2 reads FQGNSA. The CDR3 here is CASSFAETRHRGYSYEQYF. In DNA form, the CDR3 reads TGTGCCAGCAGCTTCGCTGAGACACGGCACAGGGGGTACTCCTACGAGCAGTACTTC.

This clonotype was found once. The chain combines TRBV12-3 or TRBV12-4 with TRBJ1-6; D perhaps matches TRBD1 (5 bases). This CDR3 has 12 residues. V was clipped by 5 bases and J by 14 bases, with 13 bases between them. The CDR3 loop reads CASSLSEGSLHF. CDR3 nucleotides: TGTGCCAGCAGTCTCTCCGAGGGGTCCCTCCACTTT.

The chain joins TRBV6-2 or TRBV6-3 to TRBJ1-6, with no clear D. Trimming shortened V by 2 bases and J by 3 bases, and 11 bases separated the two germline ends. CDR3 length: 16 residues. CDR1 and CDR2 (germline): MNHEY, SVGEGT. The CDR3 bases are TGTGCCAGCAGTTACGGTGATACCATCTATAATTCACCCCTCCACTTT. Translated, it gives CASSYGDTIYNSPLHF.

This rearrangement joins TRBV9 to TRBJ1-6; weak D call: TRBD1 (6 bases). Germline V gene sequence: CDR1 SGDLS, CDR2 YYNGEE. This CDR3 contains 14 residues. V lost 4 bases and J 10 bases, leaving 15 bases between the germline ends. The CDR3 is CASSSQGTPSPLHF. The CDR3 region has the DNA TGTGCCAGCAGCTCACAGGGTACCCCGTCACCCCTCCACTTT.

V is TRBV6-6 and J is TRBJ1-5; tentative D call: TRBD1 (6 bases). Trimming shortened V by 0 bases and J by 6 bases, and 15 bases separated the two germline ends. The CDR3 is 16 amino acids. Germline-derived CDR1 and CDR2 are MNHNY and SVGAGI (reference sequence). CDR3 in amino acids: CASSYSSKGGGQPQHF. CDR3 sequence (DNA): TGTGCCAGCAGTTACTCTTCGAAGGGGGGGGGTCAGCCCCAGCATTTT.

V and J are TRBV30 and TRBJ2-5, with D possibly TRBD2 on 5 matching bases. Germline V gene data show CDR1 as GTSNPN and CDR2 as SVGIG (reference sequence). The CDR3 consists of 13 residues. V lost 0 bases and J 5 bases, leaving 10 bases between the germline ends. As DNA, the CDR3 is TGTGCCTGGAGTGTAAAGGGAGCGGAGACCCAGTACTTC. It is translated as CAWSVKGAETQYF.

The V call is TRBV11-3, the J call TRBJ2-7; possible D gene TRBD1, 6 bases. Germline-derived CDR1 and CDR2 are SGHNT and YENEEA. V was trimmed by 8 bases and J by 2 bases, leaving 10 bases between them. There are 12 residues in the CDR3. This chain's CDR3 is CASGQPPYEQYF. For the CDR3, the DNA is TGTGCCAGCGGACAGCCCCCCTACGAGCAGTACTTC.

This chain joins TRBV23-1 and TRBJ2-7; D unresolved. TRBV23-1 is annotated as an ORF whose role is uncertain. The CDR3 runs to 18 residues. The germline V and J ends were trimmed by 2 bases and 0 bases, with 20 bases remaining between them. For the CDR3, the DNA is TGCGCCAGCAGTCAACCCCCTCCGGGCAGCGAAAGCTCCTACGAGCAGTACTTC. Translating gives CASSQPPPGSESSYEQYF.

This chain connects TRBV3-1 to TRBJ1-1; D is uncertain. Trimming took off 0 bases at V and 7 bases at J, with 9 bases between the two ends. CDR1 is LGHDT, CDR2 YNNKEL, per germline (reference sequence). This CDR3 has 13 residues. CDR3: CASSQDRSDEAFF. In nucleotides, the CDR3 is TGTGCCAGCAGCCAAGATAGGTCGGATGAAGCTTTCTTT. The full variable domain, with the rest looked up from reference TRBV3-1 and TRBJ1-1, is DTAVSQTPKYLVTQMGNDKSIKCEQNLGHDTMYWYKQDSKKFLKIMFSYNNKELIINETVPNRFSPKSPDKAHLNLHINSLELGDSAVYFCASSQDRSDEAFFGQGTRLTVV.

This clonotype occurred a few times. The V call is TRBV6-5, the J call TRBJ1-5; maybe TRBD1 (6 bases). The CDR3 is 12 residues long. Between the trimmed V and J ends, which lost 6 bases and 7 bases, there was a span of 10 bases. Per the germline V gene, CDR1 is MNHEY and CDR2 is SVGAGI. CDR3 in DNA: TGTGCCAGCAGGTCCGGGACACAGCCCCAGCATTTT. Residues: CASRSGTQPQHF.

Here the CDR3 reads CASRSNIQETQYF. The DNA for the CDR3 is TGTGCCAGCAGGTCGAATATCCAAGAGACCCAGTACTTC. The rearrangement uses TRBV5-4 and TRBJ2-5; no reliable D call. This CDR3 is 13 amino acids long. V was cut by 5 bases and J by 1 base, with 9 bases left in between. In germline, CDR1 is SGHNT, CDR2 YYREEE (reference sequence). Together with reference TRBV5-4 and TRBJ2-5, the CDR3 gives the full variable domain: ETGVTQSPTHLIKTRGQQVTLRCSSQSGHNTVSWYQQALGQGPQFIFQYYREEENGRGNFPPRFSGLQFPNYSSELNVNALELDDSALYLCASRSNIQETQYFGPGTRLLVL.

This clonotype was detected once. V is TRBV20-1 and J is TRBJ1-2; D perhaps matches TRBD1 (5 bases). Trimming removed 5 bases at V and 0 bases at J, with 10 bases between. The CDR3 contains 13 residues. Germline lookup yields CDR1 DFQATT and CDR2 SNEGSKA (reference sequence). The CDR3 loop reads CSAWDGPNYGYTF. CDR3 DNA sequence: TGCAGTGCTTGGGACGGGCCTAACTATGGCTACACCTTC.

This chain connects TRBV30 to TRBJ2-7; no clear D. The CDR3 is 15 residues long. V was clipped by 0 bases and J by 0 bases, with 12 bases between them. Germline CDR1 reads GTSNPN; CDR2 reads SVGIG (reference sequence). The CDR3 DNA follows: TGTGCCTGGAGTGTACTGGGCAGAAACTCCTACGAGCAGTACTTC. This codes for CAWSVLGRNSYEQYF.

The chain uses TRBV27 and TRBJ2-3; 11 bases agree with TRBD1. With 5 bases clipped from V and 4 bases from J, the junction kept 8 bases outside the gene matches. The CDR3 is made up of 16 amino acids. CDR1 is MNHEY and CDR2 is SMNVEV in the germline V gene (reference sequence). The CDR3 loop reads CASSRGTGGGADTQYF. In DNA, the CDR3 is TGTGCCAGCAGTAGAGGGACAGGGGGGGGTGCAGATACGCAGTATTTT.

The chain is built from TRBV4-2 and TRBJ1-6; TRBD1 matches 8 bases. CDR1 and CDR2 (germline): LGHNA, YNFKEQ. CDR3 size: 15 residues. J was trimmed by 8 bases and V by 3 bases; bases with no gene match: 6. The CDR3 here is CASSQDRAHDSPLHF. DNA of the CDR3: TGTGCCAGCAGCCAGGACAGGGCCCATGATTCACCCCTCCACTTT.

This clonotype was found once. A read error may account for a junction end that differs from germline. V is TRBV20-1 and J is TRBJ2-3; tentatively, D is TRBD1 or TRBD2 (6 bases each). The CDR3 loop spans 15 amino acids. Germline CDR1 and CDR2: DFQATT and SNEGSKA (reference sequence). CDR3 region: CSALLRDTSTDTQCF. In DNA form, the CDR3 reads TGCAGTGCCCTACTCCGGGACACTAGCACAGATACGCAGTGTTTT.

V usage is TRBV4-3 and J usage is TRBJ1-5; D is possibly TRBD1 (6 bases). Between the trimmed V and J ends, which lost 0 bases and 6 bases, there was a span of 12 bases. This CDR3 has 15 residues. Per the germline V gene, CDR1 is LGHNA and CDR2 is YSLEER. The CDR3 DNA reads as TGCGCCAGCAGCCAAGAATGGGGGGGCGGTCAGCCCCAGCATTTT. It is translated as CASSQEWGGGQPQHF.

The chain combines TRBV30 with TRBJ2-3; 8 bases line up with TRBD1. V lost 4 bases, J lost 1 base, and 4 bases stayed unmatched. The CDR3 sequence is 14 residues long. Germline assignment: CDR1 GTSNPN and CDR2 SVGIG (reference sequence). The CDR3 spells CAWTQGARTDTQYF. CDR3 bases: TGTGCCTGGACTCAGGGGGCCCGCACAGATACGCAGTATTTT. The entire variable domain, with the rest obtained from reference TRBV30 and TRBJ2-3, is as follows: SQTIHQWPATLVQPVGSPLSLECTVEGTSNPNLYWYRQAAGRGLQLLFYSVGIGQISSEVPQNLSASRPQDRQFILSSKKLLLSDSGFYLCAWTQGARTDTQYFGPGTRLTVL.

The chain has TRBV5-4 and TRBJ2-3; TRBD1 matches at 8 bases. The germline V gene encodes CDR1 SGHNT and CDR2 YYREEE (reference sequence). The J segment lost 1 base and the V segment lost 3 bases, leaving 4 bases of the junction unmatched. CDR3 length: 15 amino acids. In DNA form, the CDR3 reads TGTGCCAGCAGCTGGGTGGACAGGGGCACAGATACGCAGTATTTT. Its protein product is CASSWVDRGTDTQYF.

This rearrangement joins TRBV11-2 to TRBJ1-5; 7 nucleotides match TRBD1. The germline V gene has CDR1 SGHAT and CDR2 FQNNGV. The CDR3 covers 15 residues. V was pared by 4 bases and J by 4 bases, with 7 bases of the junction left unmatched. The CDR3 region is CASSSRQGGNQPQHF. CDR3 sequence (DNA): TGTGCCAGCAGCTCTAGACAGGGCGGGAATCAGCCCCAGCATTTT.

CDR3 in amino acids: CASRSTGGLGSEQFF. DNA of the CDR3: TGTGCCAGCAGATCTACAGGGGGCTTAGGGTCAGAGCAGTTCTTC. This sequence joins TRBV6-6 and TRBJ2-1; 9 positions agree with TRBD1. Per germline, CDR1 MNHNY and CDR2 SVGAGI (reference sequence). The CDR3 loop spans 15 amino acids. With 6 bases clipped from V and 10 bases from J, the junction kept 13 bases outside the gene matches.

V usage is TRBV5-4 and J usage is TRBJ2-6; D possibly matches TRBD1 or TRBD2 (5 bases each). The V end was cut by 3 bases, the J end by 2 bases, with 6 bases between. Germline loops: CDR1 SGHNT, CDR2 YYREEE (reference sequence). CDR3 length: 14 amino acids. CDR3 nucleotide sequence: TGTGCCAGCAGCTGGGACCCTGGGGCCAACGTCCTGACTTTC. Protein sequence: CASSWDPGANVLTF.

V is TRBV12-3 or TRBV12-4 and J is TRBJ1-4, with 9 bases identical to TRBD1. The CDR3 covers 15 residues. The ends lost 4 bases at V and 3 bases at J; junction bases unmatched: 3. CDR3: CASSWTGESNEKLFF. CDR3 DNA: TGTGCCAGCAGTTGGACAGGGGAATCTAATGAAAAACTGTTTTTT.

Written as DNA, the CDR3 is TGCAGTGCCACAGGGTTCGCGGAAAAACTGTTTTTT. Its protein is CSATGFAEKLFF. The rearrangement joins TRBV20-1 to TRBJ1-4, with D possibly matching TRBD1 (6 bases). In germline, CDR1 is DFQATT, CDR2 SNEGSKA (reference sequence). Trimming removed 6 bases from V and 8 bases from J, with 13 bases in between. The CDR3 spans 12 residues.